This T cell receptor (beta chain) was recovered during a study of blood T cell repertoires in COVID-19. Study-wide background: Acute and convalescent COVID-19 specimens originated in the United States, Italy and Spain. Nucleic acid was either cDNA or gDNA, and it came from T cells, B-cell-depleted T cells, or PBMCs.

Original processing notes: Amplification from reference gene primers served as the basis for estimated nucleated cell counts. The data were produced by immunoSEQ multiplex PCR, yet TCRdb's version contains in-frame clones alone and is incomplete. V and J calls and clone size are as listed in that table; D and trimming were resolved from the DNA. The sample consists of 95,000 to 150,000 clones, 55% to 75% of them appearing once. The sequenced sample was peripheral blood. The origin of this receptor is a human donor with acute or convalescent COVID-19. The donor label of this sample is uncertain.

The CDR3 bases are TGTGCCACCTCTACTAACAGGGGGCTGGCTTTCTTT. Protein: CATSTNRGLAFF. V is TRBV24-1 and J is TRBJ1-1, with 9 bases identical to TRBD1. This CDR3 has 12 residues. With 9 bases clipped from V and 11 bases from J, the junction kept 9 bases outside the gene matches. Germline assignment: CDR1 KGHDR and CDR2 SFDVKD.